One and the same sample provided the 21 T cell receptor beta chains below, sequenced in a study of cytomegalovirus exposure and HLA in healthy donors. Data came from immunoSEQ multiplex PCR; TCRdb stores just in-frame clones and leaves some out. The table shows about 110,000 clones, with about 85% occurring only once. The sequencing sample was made of PBMCs. Receptors were obtained from a woman aged 18-29 years in good health and CMV-seronegative.

This clone has a single count. This chain connects TRBV10-3 to TRBJ2-1, with D maybe TRBD1 (6 bases). The CDR3 has 14 amino acids. The V and J ends lost 6 bases and 0 bases respectively, with 9 bases between them. CDR1 and CDR2 (germline): ENHRY, SYGVKD. CDR3 amino acids: CAIRMDSSYNEQFF. The CDR3 nucleotides are TGTGCCATCAGAATGGACAGCTCCTACAATGAGCAGTTCTTC.

This chain connects TRBV7-2 to TRBJ2-2; possibly TRBD2 for D (6 bases). The CDR3 runs to 16 residues. Germline CDR1 and CDR2: SGHTA and FQGNSA. V lost 5 bases, J lost 4 bases, and 17 bases lay in between. CDR3 region: CASSPSEFWGTGELFF. The DNA for the CDR3 is TGTGCCAGCAGCCCTAGCGAGTTCTGGGGCACCGGGGAGCTGTTTTTT.

The chain combines TRBV5-1 with TRBJ2-7; D is undetermined. Germline CDR1 reads SGHRS; CDR2 reads YFSETQ. CDR3 size: 14 residues. V was clipped by 1 base and J by 0 bases, with 8 bases between them. The CDR3 loop reads CASSLSADSYEQYF. CDR3 sequence (DNA): TGCGCCAGCAGCTTGAGTGCGGACTCCTACGAGCAGTACTTC.

The genes are TRBV29-1 and TRBJ2-1; 7 nucleotides match TRBD2. Germline assignment: CDR1 SQVTM and CDR2 ANQGSEA. The ends lost 1 base at V and 6 bases at J; junction bases unmatched: 3. CDR3 length: 13 residues. The chain's CDR3 is CSVEAGGGNEQFF. Here the CDR3 DNA reads TGCAGCGTTGAAGCGGGGGGAGGCAATGAGCAGTTCTTC.

This chain uses TRBV7-3 with TRBJ2-3; 11 nucleotides align to TRBD2. V was clipped by 5 bases and J by 1 base; unmatched bases: 8. This CDR3 comprises 17 residues. Germline V gene lookup returns CDR1 SGHTA and CDR2 FQGTGA. In nucleotides, the CDR3 is TGTGCCAGCAGCCCCAACCTACTAGCGGGGGGCACAGATACGCAGTATTTT. Translation gives CASSPNLLAGGTDTQYF.

The chain links TRBV5-1 to TRBJ2-1; 10 bases agree with TRBD2. This CDR3 spans 17 amino acids. Trimming took 2 bases from V and 0 from J; bases not matched to a gene: 5. Germline V lookup: CDR1 SGHRS, CDR2 YFSETQ. As DNA, the CDR3 is TGCGCCAGCAGCTTCCTAGCGGGGGCTAGCTCCTACAATGAGCAGTTCTTC. As protein: CASSFLAGASSYNEQFF.

A few counts support this clone. The gene calls are TRBV30 and TRBJ2-3; possibly TRBD2 for D (6 bases). V was cut by 3 bases and J by 3 bases, with 13 bases left in between. CDR1 and CDR2 from the germline V gene are GTSNPN and SVGIG (reference sequence). The CDR3 length is 14 residues. As DNA, the CDR3 is TGTGCCTGGAGAACGGCAGGGAGGACAGATACGCAGTATTTT. Amino acid sequence: CAWRTAGRTDTQYF. Using reference TRBV30 and TRBJ2-3 for the parts outside the CDR3, the full variable domain is SQTIHQWPATLVQPVGSPLSLECTVEGTSNPNLYWYRQAAGRGLQLLFYSVGIGQISSEVPQNLSASRPQDRQFILSSKKLLLSDSGFYLCAWRTAGRTDTQYFGPGTRLTVL.

The chain couples TRBV9 to TRBJ2-7; 9 nucleotides agree with TRBD2. V shed 4 bases and J 3 bases; nucleotides not matched to a gene: 8. Germline assignment: CDR1 SGDLS and CDR2 YYNGEE. The CDR3 is made up of 15 amino acids. CDR3 residues: CASSPDAGGLYEQYF. DNA of the CDR3: TGTGCCAGCAGCCCTGACGCGGGGGGGCTCTACGAGCAGTACTTC.

The V and J genes are TRBV2 and TRBJ2-5; 7 bases are a match to TRBD1. The CDR3 contains 14 residues. Trimming took 6 bases from V and 2 from J; bases not matched to a gene: 6. Germline loops: CDR1 SNHLY, CDR2 FYNNEI. The CDR3 reads CASRTGTAQETQYF. The DNA for the CDR3 is TGTGCCAGCAGAACCGGGACAGCTCAAGAGACCCAGTACTTC.

The chain couples TRBV10-3 to TRBJ2-5; 7 nucleotides agree with TRBD2. The CDR3 loop spans 14 amino acids. Germline CDR1 is ENHRY and CDR2 is SYGVKD. The V segment lost 6 bases and the J segment 2 bases; nucleotides outside the gene matches: 6. The CDR3 protein is CAIRGAGSQETQYF. As DNA, the CDR3 is TGTGCCATCAGGGGAGCGGGGTCACAAGAGACCCAGTACTTC.

The chain uses TRBV12-5 and TRBJ1-2; the D gene is possibly TRBD1 (5 bases). The CDR3 length is 16 residues. Germline assignment: CDR1 LGHNT and CDR2 FRNRAP. The V and J ends lost 0 bases and 1 base respectively, with 12 bases between them. This CDR3 reads CASGLVLGQGNYGYTF. In DNA, the CDR3 is TGTGCTAGTGGTTTGGTACTTGGGCAGGGTAACTATGGCTACACCTTC.

The chain is built from TRBV2 and TRBJ2-2, with TRBD1 identical over 8 bases. With 1 base clipped from V and 1 base from J, the junction kept 2 bases outside the gene matches. The CDR3 is made up of 16 amino acids. Germline CDR1 SNHLY, CDR2 FYNNEI. The DNA for the CDR3 is TGTGCCAGCAGTGAAGGGACAGGGTTGAACACCGGGGAGCTGTTTTTT. The encoded protein is CASSEGTGLNTGELFF.

In its sample, this clone was seen once. V gene TRBV5-1 combines with J gene TRBJ1-1, with 9 bases lining up with TRBD1. The length of the CDR3 is 17 residues. The germline V gene encodes CDR1 SGHRS and CDR2 YFSETQ. J was trimmed by 1 base and V by 0 bases; bases with no gene match: 7. Here the CDR3 reads CASSLGVAGQGNTEAFF. CDR3 sequence (DNA): TGCGCCAGCAGCTTGGGGGTAGCGGGACAGGGGAACACTGAAGCTTTCTTT.

The chain is built from TRBV11-2 and TRBJ2-5; no clear D gene. Matching the DNA end better, TRBJ2-7 makes the J call doubtful. Germline V gene lookup returns CDR1 SGHAT and CDR2 FQNNGV. CDR3 size: 14 residues. This CDR3 reads CASSLRSLGGEQYF. CDR3 nucleotides: TGTGCCAGCAGCTTAAGGTCCCTTGGCGGCGAGCAGTACTTC.

The chain recombines TRBV4-1 with TRBJ1-2; D gene uncertain. The length of the CDR3 is 15 residues. Germline loops: CDR1 MGHRA, CDR2 YSYEKL. The V end lost 1 base, the J end lost 5 bases, and 14 bases lay between the germline ends. CDR3 bases: TGCGCCAGCAGCCAAGCCGAGGCCGAAGATTATGGCTACACCTTC. This encodes CASSQAEAEDYGYTF.

This clone occurred once. The genes are TRBV6-1 and TRBJ1-5, with D possibly being TRBD1 (5 bases). This CDR3 is built from 13 residues. CDR1 and CDR2 from the germline V gene are MNHNS and SASEGT. V lost 9 bases and J lost 3, with 12 bases in between. CDR3 in amino acids: CASTDSPNQPQHF. CDR3 DNA: TGTGCCAGTACCGACAGTCCCAATCAGCCCCAGCATTTT.

Written as DNA, the CDR3 is TGTGCCAGCAGCTTGGACAGAGGGATCACTGAAGCTTTCTTT. This codes for CASSLDRGITEAFF. V usage is TRBV5-4 and J usage is TRBJ1-1; no clear D. The V gene's germline CDR1 is SGHNT and CDR2 YYREEE (reference sequence). V lost 0 bases and J lost 4, with 10 bases in between. This CDR3 has 14 residues.

The chain joins TRBV7-2 to TRBJ1-4; no reliable D call. The germline V gene encodes CDR1 SGHTA and CDR2 FQGNSA. The CDR3 runs 16 residues. V lost 5 bases, J lost 0 bases, and 13 bases lay in between. CDR3: CASSLGPGATNEKLFF. The DNA of the CDR3 is TGTGCCAGCAGCCTAGGGCCGGGAGCAACTAATGAAAAACTGTTTTTT.

This chain connects TRBV11-2 to TRBJ2-7; TRBD1 matches at 9 bases. Germline V gene data show CDR1 as SGHAT and CDR2 as FQNNGV. V lost 5 bases to trimming and J lost 2 bases; unmatched junction nucleotides: 4. This CDR3 comprises 14 residues. The CDR3 DNA follows: TGTGCCAGCAGCAAGACAGGGGGTCCCTACGAGCAGTACTTC. This gives the protein CASSKTGGPYEQYF.

This clone appeared a few times. The chain combines TRBV10-3 with TRBJ1-3; the D is unclear. Trimming took off 9 bases at V and 0 bases at J, with 12 bases between the two ends. The CDR3 has 14 residues. Per the germline V gene, CDR1 is ENHRY and CDR2 is SYGVKD. The CDR3 protein is CAMRSGLSGNTIYF. CDR3 bases: TGTGCCATGAGGTCGGGTCTCTCTGGAAACACCATATATTTT.

This chain uses TRBV7-3 with TRBJ2-5; 9 bases agree with TRBD2. Germline-derived CDR1 and CDR2 are SGHTA and FQGTGA. This CDR3 is 15 amino acids long. V dropped 2 bases and J dropped 3; count of bases not matched to a gene: 4. This chain's CDR3 is CASSLSGTSKETQYF. The CDR3 DNA follows: TGTGCCAGCAGCTTATCTGGGACTAGCAAAGAGACCCAGTACTTC.